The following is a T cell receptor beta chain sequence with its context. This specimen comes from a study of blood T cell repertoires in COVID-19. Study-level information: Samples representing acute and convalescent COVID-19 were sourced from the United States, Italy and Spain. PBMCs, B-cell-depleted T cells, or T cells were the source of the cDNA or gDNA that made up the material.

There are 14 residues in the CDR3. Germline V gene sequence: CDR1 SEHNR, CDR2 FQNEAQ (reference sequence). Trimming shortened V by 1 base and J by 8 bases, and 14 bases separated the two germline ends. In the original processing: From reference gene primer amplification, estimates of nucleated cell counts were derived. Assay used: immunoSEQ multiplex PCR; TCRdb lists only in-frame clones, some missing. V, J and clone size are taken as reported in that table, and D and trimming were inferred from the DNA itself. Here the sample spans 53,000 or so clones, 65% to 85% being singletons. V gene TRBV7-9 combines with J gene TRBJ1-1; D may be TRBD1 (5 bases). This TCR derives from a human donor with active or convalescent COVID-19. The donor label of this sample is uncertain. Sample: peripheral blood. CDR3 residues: CASSLVGVGSEAFF. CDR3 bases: TGTGCCAGCAGCTTAGTAGGGGTGGGCAGCGAAGCTTTCTTT.